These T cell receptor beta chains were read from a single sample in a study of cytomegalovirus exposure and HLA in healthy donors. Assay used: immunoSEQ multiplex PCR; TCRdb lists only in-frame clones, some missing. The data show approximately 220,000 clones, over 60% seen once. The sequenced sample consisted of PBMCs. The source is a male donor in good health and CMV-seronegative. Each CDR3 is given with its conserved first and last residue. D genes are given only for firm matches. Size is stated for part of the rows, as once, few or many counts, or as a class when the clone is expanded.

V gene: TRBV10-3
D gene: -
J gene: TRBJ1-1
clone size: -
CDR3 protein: CAISAESDGGTEAFF
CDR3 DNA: TGTGCCATCAGTGCGGAATCCGACGGGGGAACTGAAGCTTTCTTT

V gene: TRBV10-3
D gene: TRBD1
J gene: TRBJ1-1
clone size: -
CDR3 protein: CAISELHRGRTEAFF
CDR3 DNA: TGTGCCATCAGTGAGTTACACAGGGGAAGAACTGAAGCTTTCTTT

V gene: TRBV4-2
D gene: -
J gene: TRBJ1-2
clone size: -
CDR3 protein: CASSLSRGGYTF
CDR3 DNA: TGTGCCAGCAGCCTGAGCAGGGGCGGCTACACCTTC

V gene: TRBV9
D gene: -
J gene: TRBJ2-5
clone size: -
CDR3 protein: CASSVGLADQETQYF
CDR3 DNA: TGTGCCAGCAGCGTAGGTTTAGCGGATCAAGAGACCCAGTACTTC

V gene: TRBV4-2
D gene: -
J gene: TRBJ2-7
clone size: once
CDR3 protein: CASSQVVGHPGDEQYF
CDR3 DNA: TGTGCCAGCAGCCAAGTAGTGGGGCACCCTGGCGACGAGCAGTACTTC

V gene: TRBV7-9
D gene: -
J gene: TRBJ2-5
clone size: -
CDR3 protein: CASSPKETQYF
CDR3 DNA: TGTGCCAGCAGCCCCAAAGAGACCCAGTACTTC

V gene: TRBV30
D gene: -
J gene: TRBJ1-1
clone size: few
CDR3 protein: CAWSDPPVRGEAFF
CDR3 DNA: TGTGCCTGGAGTGATCCTCCCGTACGAGGTGAAGCTTTCTTT

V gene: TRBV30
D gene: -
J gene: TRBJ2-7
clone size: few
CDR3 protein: CAWSPSGWSEQYF
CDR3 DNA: TGTGCCTGGAGTCCCTCAGGGTGGAGTGAGCAGTACTTC

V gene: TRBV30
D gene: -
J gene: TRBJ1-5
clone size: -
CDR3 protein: CAWGQGPYSNQPQHF
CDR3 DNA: TGTGCCTGGGGCCAGGGTCCATATAGCAATCAGCCCCAGCATTTT

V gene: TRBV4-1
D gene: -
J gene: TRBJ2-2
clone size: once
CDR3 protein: CASSQGRTTTGELFF
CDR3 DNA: TGCGCCAGCAGCCAAGGGAGGACCACCACCGGGGAGCTGTTTTTC

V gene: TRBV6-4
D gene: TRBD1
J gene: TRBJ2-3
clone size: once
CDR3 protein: CASSDSNRGPFGTQYF
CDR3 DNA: TGTGCCAGCAGTGACTCGAACAGGGGGCCGTTTGGTACGCAGTATTTT

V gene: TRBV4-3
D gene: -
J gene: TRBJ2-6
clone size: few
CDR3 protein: CASSKEGESSGANVLTF
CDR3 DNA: TGCGCCAGCAGCAAAGAGGGAGAGAGCTCTGGGGCCAACGTCCTGACTTTC

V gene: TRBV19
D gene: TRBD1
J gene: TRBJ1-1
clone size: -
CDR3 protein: CASRGQGTEAFF
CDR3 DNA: TGTGCCAGTCGAGGACAGGGGACTGAAGCTTTCTTT

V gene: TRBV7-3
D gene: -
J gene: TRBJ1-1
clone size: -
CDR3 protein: CASSDQGRGTEAFF
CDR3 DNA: TGTGCCAGCAGCGATCAGGGTCGTGGCACTGAAGCTTTCTTT

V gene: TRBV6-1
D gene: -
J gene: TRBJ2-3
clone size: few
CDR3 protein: CASTVWGDTDTQYF
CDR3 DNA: TGTGCCAGCACCGTCTGGGGAGATACAGATACGCAGTATTTT

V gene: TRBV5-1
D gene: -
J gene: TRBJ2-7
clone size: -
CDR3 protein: CASSLVTGPGVQYF
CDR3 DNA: TGCGCCAGCAGCTTGGTAACAGGCCCGGGGGTGCAGTACTTC

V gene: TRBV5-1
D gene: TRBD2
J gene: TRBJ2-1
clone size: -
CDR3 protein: CASSLQAGGEQFF
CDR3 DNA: TGCGCCAGCAGCTTACAAGCGGGAGGTGAGCAGTTCTTC

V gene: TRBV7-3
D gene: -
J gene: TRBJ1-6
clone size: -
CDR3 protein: CASSPGGAENSPLHF
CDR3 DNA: TGTGCCAGCAGCCCTGGAGGGGCGGAAAATTCACCCCTCCACTTT

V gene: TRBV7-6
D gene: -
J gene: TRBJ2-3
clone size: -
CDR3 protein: CASSLGTVVTQYF
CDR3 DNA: TGTGCCAGCAGCTTAGGGACAGTGGTTACGCAGTATTTT

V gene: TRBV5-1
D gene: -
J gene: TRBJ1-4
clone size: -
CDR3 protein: CASSSAQASNEKLFF
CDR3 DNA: TGCGCCAGCAGCTCTGCGCAGGCATCTAATGAAAAACTGTTTTTT

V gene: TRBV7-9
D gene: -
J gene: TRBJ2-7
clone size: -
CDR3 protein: CSSSLGAGVYEQYF
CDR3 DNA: TGTTCCAGCAGCTTAGGGGCAGGGGTCTACGAGCAGTACTTC

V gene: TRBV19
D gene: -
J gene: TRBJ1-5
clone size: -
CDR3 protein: CASSIGAGDGPQHF
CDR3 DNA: TGTGCCAGTAGTATCGGGGCAGGGGATGGGCCCCAGCATTTT

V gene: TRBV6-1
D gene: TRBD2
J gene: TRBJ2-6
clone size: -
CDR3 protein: CATTLGGDGANVLTF
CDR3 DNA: TGTGCCACAACTCTGGGAGGGGACGGGGCCAACGTCCTGACTTTC